The 10 T cell receptor beta chains below all came from one sample that was sequenced in a study of identical twins. TCRdb itself ran the 5' RACE reads through MiXCR, one entry per CDR3 protein. The sample lists 350,000 to 450,000 distinct CDR3 sequences, 15% to 20% occurring once. Sequenced sample: naive T cells sorted from blood. The receptors stem from a man aged 50 to 60 in good health.

This rearrangement joins TRBV4-3 to TRBJ2-1; D uncertain. This CDR3 spans 13 amino acids. V lost 1 base to trimming and J lost 5 bases, with 6 bases between them. Per the germline V gene, CDR1 is LGHNA and CDR2 is YSLEER. CDR3 sequence (DNA): TGCGCCAGCAGCCAAGCAAGACACAATGAGCAGTTCTTC. Encoded protein: CASSQARHNEQFF.

J is TRBJ1-5 and V is TRBV20-1, with TRBD1 as a possible D gene (6 bases). V was trimmed by 4 bases and J by 4 bases, leaving 17 bases between them. CDR1 is DFQATT and CDR2 is SNEGSKA in the germline V gene (reference sequence). CDR3 length equals 15 residues. The CDR3 protein is CSAMRPGHLNQPQHF. CDR3 sequence (DNA): TGCAGTGCTATGAGACCGGGACACCTGAATCAGCCCCAGCATTTT.

The rearrangement joins TRBV29-1 to TRBJ2-1; 10 positions match TRBD1. CDR1 SQVTM and CDR2 ANQGSEA come from the germline V gene. The V segment lost 5 bases and the J segment 7 bases; nucleotides outside the gene matches: 11. This CDR3 has 15 residues. Written as DNA, the CDR3 is TGCAGCGTTCGCGGACAGGGGGGGCCTCGGAATGAGCAGTTCTTC. Its protein is CSVRGQGGPRNEQFF.

In its sample, this clonotype was seen many times. CDR3: CASSFRGTQYF. The CDR3 region has the DNA TGTGCCAGCAGTTTTCGGGGGACCCAGTACTTC. The genes are TRBV27 and TRBJ2-5; a possible D gene is TRBD2 (5 bases). The CDR3 is 11 amino acids. Germline V gene lookup returns CDR1 MNHEY and CDR2 SMNVEV (reference sequence). Trimming removed 3 bases at V and 7 bases at J, with 6 bases between.

As DNA, the CDR3 is TGTGCCAGCAGGCGTACCGGGACAGGGCTCTACGAGCAGTACTTC. The encoded protein is CASRRTGTGLYEQYF. This chain joins TRBV28 and TRBJ2-7; 9 bases line up with TRBD1. The CDR3 contains 15 residues. J lost 3 bases, V lost 6 bases, and 9 bases had no gene match. The germline V gene encodes CDR1 MDHEN and CDR2 SYDVKM.

This clonotype was recorded at least ten times. The chain links TRBV6-2 or TRBV6-3 to TRBJ2-7; the D is unclear. CDR3 size: 11 residues. Germline CDR1 is MNHEY and CDR2 is SVGEGT. V dropped 6 bases and J dropped 3 bases, with 6 bases sitting between them. The CDR3 spells CASSQSYEQYF. DNA of the CDR3: TGTGCCAGCAGCCAAAGCTACGAGCAGTACTTC.

This clonotype was seen only a few times. The V gene is TRBV5-1, the J gene TRBJ2-7; TRBD1 matches at 8 bases. CDR3 length: 14 residues. J lost 5 bases, V lost 2 bases, and 6 bases had no gene match. Germline V gene sequence: CDR1 SGHRS, CDR2 YFSETQ. This CDR3 is CASSFWTGSDEQYF. The CDR3 coding sequence is TGCGCCAGCAGCTTCTGGACAGGGAGCGACGAGCAGTACTTC.

On this clonotype itself: A single base separates this from a much larger clone, so it may be a read error. The chain joins TRBV2 to TRBJ2-2, with 8 bases fitting TRBD1. Germline loops: CDR1 SNHLY, CDR2 FYNNEI. The CDR3 extends over 16 amino acids. CDR3: CASCEQGTGNTGELFF. CDR3 bases: TGTGCCAGCTGTGAACAAGGGACAGGGAACACCGGGGAGCTGTTTTTT.

This clonotype has only a few counts. V gene TRBV14 combines with J gene TRBJ2-1; a weak D match, TRBD1 (5 bases). The CDR3 is made up of 14 amino acids. Germline assignment: CDR1 SGHDN and CDR2 FVKESK. Between the trimmed V and J ends, which lost 7 bases and 5 bases, there was a span of 15 bases. The DNA for the CDR3 is TGTGCCAGCACCCTAGGGGCGCGGAACAATGAGCAGTTCTTC. It translates to CASTLGARNNEQFF.

The table lists this clonotype with a few counts. This sequence joins TRBV4-2 and TRBJ2-1; 13 nucleotides match TRBD2. The CDR3 length is 21 residues. CDR1 LGHNA and CDR2 YNFKEQ come from the germline V gene. J gave up 0 bases and V 0 bases, and 11 bases lay outside the gene matches. This CDR3 is CASSQDPTSGRARSSYNEQFF. The CDR3 coding sequence is TGTGCCAGCAGCCAAGATCCAACTAGCGGGAGGGCCAGGAGCTCCTACAATGAGCAGTTCTTC.